The 15 T cell receptor beta chains below were found in one sample sequenced in a study of blood T cell repertoires in COVID-19. The protocol was immunoSEQ multiplex PCR, while the TCRdb copy is restricted to in-frame clones and leaves out a portion. The sample has roughly 43,000 clones, about 91% seen once. Material: peripheral blood. The receptors stem from a human donor in a cohort sampled during active COVID-19.

The V and J genes are TRBV9 and TRBJ2-7, with 8 bases fitting TRBD2. This CDR3 comprises 14 residues. Trimming took 4 bases from V and 6 from J; bases not matched to a gene: 9. The germline V gene has CDR1 SGDLS and CDR2 YYNGEE. CDR3 sequence reads: CASSPGSGNREQYF. The CDR3, as DNA: TGTGCCAGCAGCCCGGGTAGCGGGAATCGCGAGCAGTACTTC.

The rearrangement uses TRBV3-1 (or the pseudogene TRBV3-2) and TRBJ2-3; 9 bases match TRBD2. The CDR3 has 16 amino acids. Germline CDR1 LGHDT, CDR2 YNNKEL (reference sequence). V lost 2 bases to trimming and J lost 1 base; unmatched junction nucleotides: 4. The CDR3 here is CASSQLKRGGTDTQYF. DNA of the CDR3: TGTGCCAGCAGCCAACTTAAGCGGGGGGGCACAGATACGCAGTATTTT.

This chain joins TRBV11-2 and TRBJ1-4; 8 bases match TRBD1. Germline V lookup: CDR1 SGHAT, CDR2 FQNNGV. CDR3 length: 16 amino acids. Germline trimming cut 5 bases from V and 0 bases from J; bases unmatched to any gene: 5. The CDR3 sequence is CASSPGQGPTNEKLFF. The CDR3 DNA reads as TGTGCCAGCAGCCCAGGACAGGGCCCAACTAATGAAAAACTGTTTTTT.

This rearrangement joins TRBV30 to TRBJ2-3; D might be TRBD2 (5 bases). Germline V gene sequence: CDR1 GTSNPN, CDR2 SVGIG (reference sequence). The V and J ends lost 0 bases and 6 bases respectively, with 13 bases between them. This CDR3 region has 14 residues. The CDR3 loop is CAWSVNGGPDTQYF. The CDR3 bases are TGTGCCTGGAGTGTGAACGGCGGGCCGGATACGCAGTATTTT.

This sequence joins TRBV4-1 and TRBJ1-4, with TRBD1 matching over 8 bases. Germline CDR1 MGHRA, CDR2 YSYEKL. There are 16 residues in the CDR3. V trimming: 6 bases; J trimming: 8 bases; junction bases outside the gene matches: 14. The CDR3 protein is CASRHEMDRVGEKLFF. CDR3 bases: TGCGCCAGCAGGCATGAAATGGACAGGGTGGGAGAAAAACTGTTTTTT.

The chain employs TRBV20-1 and TRBJ2-7, with TRBD1 identical over 7 bases. V lost 5 bases, J lost 7 bases, and 5 bases stayed unmatched. Per the germline V gene, CDR1 is DFQATT and CDR2 is SNEGSKA (reference sequence). The CDR3 is made up of 11 amino acids. The CDR3 nucleotides read TGCAGTGCTGCACAGGGGCGAGAGCAGTACTTC. Amino acid sequence: CSAAQGREQYF.

The chain combines TRBV19 with TRBJ1-1; TRBD1 aligns across 12 bases. This CDR3 region has 17 residues. Germline V gene sequence: CDR1 LNHDA, CDR2 SQIVND (reference sequence). J gave up 1 base and V 11 bases, and 14 bases lay outside the gene matches. The CDR3 bases are TGTGCCGCAACGTGGGGCCCGGGACAGGGGGCGAACACTGAAGCTTTCTTT. As protein: CAATWGPGQGANTEAFF.

This chain joins TRBV18 and TRBJ1-1, with D perhaps matching TRBD1 (5 bases). CDR3 length: 14 amino acids. The germline CDR1 and CDR2 sequences are KGHSH and LQKENI. V shed 4 bases and J shed 0 bases, with 9 bases lying between them. The CDR3 here is CASSHDRLNTEAFF. The CDR3 DNA reads TGTGCCAGCTCACACGACAGATTGAACACTGAAGCTTTCTTT.

The CDR3 nucleotides are TGTGCCATCAGTGAGGGGGACAGGGGGTTCACTGAAGCTTTCTTT. It codes for CAISEGDRGFTEAFF. V and J are TRBV10-3 and TRBJ1-1, with 11 bases lining up with TRBD1. V shed 2 bases, J shed 4 bases, and the junction held 3 bases outside the gene matches. In germline, CDR1 is ENHRY, CDR2 SYGVKD. The CDR3 spans 15 residues.

J is TRBJ1-3 and V is TRBV18, with TRBD1 matching over 7 bases. The CDR3 totals 17 residues. Germline-derived CDR1 and CDR2 are KGHSH and LQKENI. J gave up 4 bases and V 6 bases, and 15 bases lay outside the gene matches. The DNA of the CDR3 is TGTGCCAGCTCCCTTCGCCCGGGACAGCAATCGGGAAACACCATATATTTT. Amino acids: CASSLRPGQQSGNTIYF.

The rearrangement joins TRBV10-3 to TRBJ1-6, with a possible D match to TRBD1 (5 bases). The CDR3 loop spans 16 amino acids. The germline gives CDR1 ENHRY, CDR2 SYGVKD. V was shortened by 7 bases and J by 3 bases, with 16 bases between the two germline ends. The CDR3 sequence is CAIKQDTGVYNSPLHF. The CDR3 DNA is TGTGCCATCAAGCAGGACACGGGAGTCTATAATTCACCCCTCCACTTT.

This clone was found once. V is TRBV19 and J is TRBJ2-2; 9 positions agree with TRBD1. The germline gives CDR1 LNHDA, CDR2 SQIVND (reference sequence). The CDR3 extends over 14 amino acids. The junction had 8 bases not matched to a gene; V was cut back by 5 bases and J by 10 bases. In DNA form, the CDR3 reads TGTGCCAGTAGTTACGGACAGGGGACGGAGGAGCTGTTTTTT. Translation gives CASSYGQGTEELFF. Filled out from reference TRBV19 and TRBJ2-2, the complete variable domain reads DGGITQSPKYLFRKEGQNVTLSCEQNLNHDAMYWYRQDPGQGLRLIYYSQIVNDFQKGDIAEGYSVSREKKESFPLTVTSAQKNPTAFYLCASSYGQGTEELFFGEGSRLTVL.

DNA of the CDR3: TGCGCCAGCAGCCAAGAACCGGGGAGGTACACCATATATTTT. Protein product: CASSQEPGRYTIYF. The chain joins TRBV4-1 to TRBJ1-3; D gene uncertain. Trimming shortened V by 0 bases and J by 8 bases, and 11 bases separated the two germline ends. Germline lookup yields CDR1 MGHRA and CDR2 YSYEKL. The CDR3 runs 14 residues.

This chain connects TRBV12-3 or TRBV12-4 to TRBJ1-4; D is undetermined. Between the trimmed V and J ends, which lost 1 base and 12 bases, there was a span of 12 bases. The CDR3 is 13 residues long. The CDR3 sequence: CASSLEAGGELFF. For the CDR3, the DNA is TGTGCCAGCAGTTTAGAGGCGGGAGGAGAACTGTTTTTT.

This chain joins TRBV7-2 and TRBJ2-7; TRBD2 agrees at 11 bases. Trimming cost V 3 bases and J 0 bases; bases outside gene matches: 7. This CDR3 is 17 amino acids long. Germline lookup yields CDR1 SGHTA and CDR2 FQGNSA. In DNA form, the CDR3 reads TGTGCCAGCAGCTTCCGTAGCGGGGGGGAACTCTCCTACGAGCAGTACTTC. Encoded protein: CASSFRSGGELSYEQYF.